The clone carrying this TCR beta chain was recorded a few times. Germline CDR1 reads MNHEY; CDR2 reads SMNVEV (reference sequence). This CDR3 region has 13 residues. V was pared by 4 bases and J by 1 base, with 7 bases between. The sample comes from a study of blood T cells in healthy people across ages. Together with a sample-barcoded 5' primer, a J-beta primer mix was included in a second PCR lasting about 6 to 11 cycles. A single record per CDR3 protein comes from TCRdb applying MiXCR to the 5' RACE reads. There are 2 million or so distinct CDR3 sequences in the sample; less than 50% occur only once, and over 2% lies in the top ten.

This receptor was obtained from a middle-aged woman in good health. Sequencing used blood. The rearrangement links TRBV27 to TRBJ1-1; no clear D gene. CDR3 region: CASSSQPNTEAFF. CDR3 nucleotide sequence: TGTGCCAGCAGTTCGCAACCGAACACTGAAGCTTTCTTT.